The TCR beta chain described here comes from a study of identifying expanded T cells in peripheral blood. Study outcomes and limitations: Clone count variance between approximately two-week samples rose with total template count. Over approximately two and four weeks, about 15 and 19 clones changed, versus around 1.3 between replicates.

No infections or other immune events were documented during collection. The CDR3 length is 18 residues. V gave up 7 bases and J gave up 4 bases; unmatched junction bases: 13. The V gene's germline CDR1 is SGHDN and CDR2 FVKESK. This clone is a singleton in its sample. Antigen specificity is unknown. Data came from immunoSEQ multiplex PCR; TCRdb stores just in-frame clones and leaves some out. The table records 90,000 to 100,000 clones, around nine tenths of them present only once. Sequencing was carried out using blood. This receptor was taken from a person aged 18 to 70 in good health. This sequence joins TRBV14 and TRBJ2-3; 14 nucleotides align to TRBD2. The CDR3 loop reads CASTSSLGLAGVADTQYF. CDR3 bases: TGTGCCAGCACTTCAAGCTTGGGACTAGCGGGAGTAGCAGATACGCAGTATTTT.